Following are 3 T cell receptor beta chains from one sample sequenced in a study of T cell responses to AZD1222 COVID-19 vaccine. Produced via immunoSEQ multiplex PCR; TCRdb's table is partial and in-frame only. This table holds 80,000 to 100,000 clones, around 86% found once. Source: peripheral blood, taken on day 0 of AZD1222 vaccination. These receptors were taken from an adult in good health.

This clone turned up a few times. The V and J genes are TRBV3-1 (or the pseudogene TRBV3-2) and TRBJ1-2; D is possibly TRBD1 (5 bases). Looked up from germline, CDR1 is LGHDT and CDR2 is YNNKEL (reference sequence). The CDR3 consists of 12 residues. V lost 2 bases, J lost 5 bases, and 6 bases lay in between. The CDR3 DNA reads as TGTGCCAGCAGCCAACAGGGTTATGGCTACACCTTC. Translated: CASSQQGYGYTF.

This sequence joins TRBV11-2 and TRBJ1-1, with D possibly being TRBD1 (6 bases). The germline V gene has CDR1 SGHAT and CDR2 FQNNGV. The CDR3 covers 17 residues. V was shortened by 5 bases and J by 3 bases, with 22 bases between the two germline ends. The CDR3 protein is CASSRPGGTLRDTEAFF. The CDR3, as DNA: TGTGCCAGCAGCCGCCCCGGGGGCACGCTTCGGGACACTGAAGCTTTCTTT.

This chain joins TRBV10-2 and TRBJ2-6; possibly TRBD2 for D (6 bases). Trimming left V 9 bases short and J 0 bases short, with 9 bases between. The CDR3 runs 14 residues. CDR1 WSHSY and CDR2 SAAADI come from the germline V gene. CDR3 residues: CASGTSSGANVLTF. The DNA of the CDR3 is TGCGCCAGTGGGACTTCCTCTGGGGCCAACGTCCTGACTTTC.